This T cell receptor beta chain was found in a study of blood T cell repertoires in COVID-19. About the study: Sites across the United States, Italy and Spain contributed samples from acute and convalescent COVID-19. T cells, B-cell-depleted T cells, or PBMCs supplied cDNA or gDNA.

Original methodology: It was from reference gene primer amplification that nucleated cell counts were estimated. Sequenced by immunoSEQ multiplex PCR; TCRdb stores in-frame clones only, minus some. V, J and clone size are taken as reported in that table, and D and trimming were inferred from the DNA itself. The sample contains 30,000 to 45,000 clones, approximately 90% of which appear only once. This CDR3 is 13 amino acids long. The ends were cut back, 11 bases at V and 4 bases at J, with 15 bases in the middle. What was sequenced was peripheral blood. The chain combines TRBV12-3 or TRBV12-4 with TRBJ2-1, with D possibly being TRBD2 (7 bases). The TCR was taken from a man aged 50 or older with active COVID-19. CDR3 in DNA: TGTGCCCTAGGGGGTAGCGGGTACAATGAGCAGTTCTTC. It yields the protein CALGGSGYNEQFF.